A single sample is the source of the 7 T cell receptor beta chains below, sequenced in a study of T cell responses to AZD1222 COVID-19 vaccine (dated by TCRdb to the early 2020s). Libraries were prepared through the immunoSEQ multiplex PCR assay. In its TCRdb copy, this immuneACCESS table keeps in-frame sequences only and misses some clones. Where compared with another copy, unresolved V genes explain less than half of these, and the others have no known cause. Counted in this sample were over 65,000 clones; around 73% of them appeared once. Of the sample, around 21% falls within the top ten clones. The time point label here, explained by the study, means: baseline before first vaccination. Sequencing used peripheral blood, obtained on day 0 of AZD1222 vaccination. These receptors originate from an adult in good health.

This chain uses TRBV21-1 with TRBJ2-1; the table's D call TRBD2 went unverified against the DNA. TRBV21-1 is a recognized pseudogene. CDR3 length equals 16 residues. CDR3 nucleotides: TGTGCCAGCAGCAAAAGGTCTAGGAGACGGCACAATGAGCAGTTCTTC. Its protein is CASSKRSRRRHNEQFF.

The rearrangement joins TRBV7-2 to TRBJ2-3; 7 bases map to TRBD1. The ends lost 2 bases at V and 4 bases at J; junction bases unmatched: 0. Germline V lookup: CDR1 SGHTA, CDR2 FQGNSA. The CDR3 runs 13 residues. CDR3 bases: TGTGCCAGCAGCTTAACAGGGGCAGATACGCAGTATTTT. Its protein product is CASSLTGADTQYF.

The CDR3 sequence: CASSFDRGDNEQFF. The DNA for the CDR3 is TGTGCCAGCAGTTTCGATCGGGGGGACAATGAGCAGTTCTTC. This rearrangement joins TRBV28 to TRBJ2-1, with 7 bases identical to TRBD2. The CDR3 has 14 residues. Germline V lookup: CDR1 MDHEN, CDR2 SYDVKM. With V trimmed by 3 bases and J by 5 bases, 4 bases remained unmatched.

V is TRBV5-1 and J is TRBJ2-3; D is possibly TRBD2 (6 bases). The ends were cut back, 3 bases at V and 2 bases at J, with 10 bases in the middle. Germline CDR1 and CDR2: SGHRS and YFSETQ. The CDR3 totals 14 residues. DNA for the CDR3: TGCGCCAGCAGCTACGGGAGTCTCACAGATACGCAGTATTTT. It specifies CASSYGSLTDTQYF.

The chain uses TRBV11-2 and TRBJ2-2; D is unresolved. This CDR3 is 15 amino acids long. Trimming shortened V by 2 bases and J by 6 bases, and 13 bases separated the two germline ends. Germline values: CDR1 SGHAT, CDR2 FQNNGV. This chain's CDR3 is CASSLMASTAGELFF. DNA for the CDR3: TGTGCCAGCAGCTTAATGGCCTCGACCGCCGGGGAGCTGTTTTTT.

V is TRBV29-1 and J is TRBJ1-2; TRBD1 matches 7 bases. Germline assignment: CDR1 SQVTM and CDR2 ANQGSEA. V lost 4 bases to trimming and J lost 8 bases; unmatched junction nucleotides: 4. The CDR3 consists of 11 residues. The CDR3 reads CSVGEGAGYTF. In DNA form, the CDR3 reads TGCAGCGTTGGAGAGGGGGCCGGCTACACCTTC.

This clone was observed a handful of times. The V and J genes are TRBV10-3 and TRBJ1-5; maybe TRBD1 (5 bases). This CDR3 has 14 amino acids. V lost 4 bases to trimming and J lost 4 bases, with 11 bases between them. The germline CDR1 and CDR2 sequences are ENHRY and SYGVKD. CDR3 DNA: TGTGCCATCAGTGCGACGGGGGGGAATCAGCCCCAGCATTTT. As protein: CAISATGGNQPQHF.